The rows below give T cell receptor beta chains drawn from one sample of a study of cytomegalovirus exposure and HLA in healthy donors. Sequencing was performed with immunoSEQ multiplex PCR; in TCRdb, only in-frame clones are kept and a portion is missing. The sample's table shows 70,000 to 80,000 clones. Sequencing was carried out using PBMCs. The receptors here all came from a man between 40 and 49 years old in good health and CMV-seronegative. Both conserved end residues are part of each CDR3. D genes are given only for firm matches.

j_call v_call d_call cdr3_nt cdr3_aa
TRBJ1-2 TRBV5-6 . TGTGCCAGCAGCTTGGCCCCGGAGTTCTATGGCTACACCTTC CASSLAPEFYGYTF
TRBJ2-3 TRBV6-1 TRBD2 TGTGCCAGCAGTGAAAAAGCGGGGGGCACAGATACGCAGTATTTT CASSEKAGGTDTQYF
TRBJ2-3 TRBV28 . TGTGCCAGCAGGCTAGGGGGTTACACAGATACGCAGTATTTT CASRLGGYTDTQYF
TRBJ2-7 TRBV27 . TGTGCCAGCAGTTTGAAACCCCTCAGGGACGAGCAGTACTTC CASSLKPLRDEQYF
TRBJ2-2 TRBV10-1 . TGCGCCAGCAGCGCCCGCAGGGACACCGGGGAGCTGTTTTTT CASSARRDTGELFF
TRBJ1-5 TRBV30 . TGTGCCTGGAGTGTACCGGGGAGCAATCAGCCCCAGCATTTT CAWSVPGSNQPQHF
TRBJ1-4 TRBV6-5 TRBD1 TGTGCCAGCAGCCCCGGGACAGGGTATGAAAAACTGTTTTTT CASSPGTGYEKLFF
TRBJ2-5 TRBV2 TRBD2 TGTGCCAGCAGTGAAGCGGGACTAGCGGGGCAACAAGAGACCCAGTACTTC CASSEAGLAGQQETQYF
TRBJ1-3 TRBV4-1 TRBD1 TGCGCCAGCAGCCAGGGTGGAGGGGGGACAGGTGGAAACACCATATATTTT CASSQGGGGTGGNTIYF
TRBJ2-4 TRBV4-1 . TGCGCCAGCAGCCATCTGGGGCGGACAGCCCAGGGCATTCAGTACTTC CASSHLGRTAQGIQYF
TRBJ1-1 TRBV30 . TGTGCCTGGAAAAACGGCAGGGTGTCAATTGAAGATTTCTTT CAWKNGRVSIEDFF
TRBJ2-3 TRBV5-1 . TGCGCCAGCAGGTGGAGCCCCTTCACAGATACGCAGTATTTT CASRWSPFTDTQYF
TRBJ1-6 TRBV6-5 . TGTGCCAGCAGCCCCCAGCAGACGGGTAATTCACCCCTCCACTTT CASSPQQTGNSPLHF
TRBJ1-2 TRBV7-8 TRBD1 TGTGCCAGCAGCATTTACAGGGGGCGCGGTGGCTACACCTTC CASSIYRGRGGYTF
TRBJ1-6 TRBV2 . TGTGCCAGCAGTGGACACCGGGGGTTTTACTCACCCCTCCACTTT CASSGHRGFYSPLHF
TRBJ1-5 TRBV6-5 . TGTGCCAGTGGAGGAACCCATGGCAATCAGCCCCAGCATTTT CASGGTHGNQPQHF
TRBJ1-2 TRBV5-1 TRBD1 TGCGCCAGCAGCCGCGAGGGACAGGGCCCCCGAGGGAACTATGGCTACACCTTC CASSREGQGPRGNYGYTF
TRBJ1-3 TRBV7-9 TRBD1 TGTGCCAGCAGCGGGGACAGGGTCAACTCTGGAAACACCATATATTTT CASSGDRVNSGNTIYF
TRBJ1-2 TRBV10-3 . TGTGCCATCAGTGCGGGCAGGGGCGAGGGCTACACCTTC CAISAGRGEGYTF
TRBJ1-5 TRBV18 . TGTGCCAGCTCACCGGGGGGTAATAGCAATCAGCCCCAGCATTTT CASSPGGNSNQPQHF
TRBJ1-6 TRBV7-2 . TGTGCCAGCAGCATACGGGCCACGACGGGAAGAAATTCACCCCTCCACTTT CASSIRATTGRNSPLHF
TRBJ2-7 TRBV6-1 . TGTGCCAGCACTTCGACGGGGAGCTCCTACGAGCAGTACTTC CASTSTGSSYEQYF
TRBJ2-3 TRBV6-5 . TGTGCCAGCAGTCTGAGCCCCCGAGATACGCAGTATTTT CASSLSPRDTQYF
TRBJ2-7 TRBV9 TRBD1 TGTGCCAGCAGCGTAGGTGGGGACAGGGCCTACGAGCAGTACTTC CASSVGGDRAYEQYF
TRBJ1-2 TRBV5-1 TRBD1 TGCGCCAGCCTTCCAGGAGGGGGCGAGAACTATGGCTACACCTTC CASLPGGGENYGYTF
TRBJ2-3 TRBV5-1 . TGCGCCAGCAGCTTGGGAGGCAGTTCCACAGATACGCAGTATTTT CASSLGGSSTDTQYF
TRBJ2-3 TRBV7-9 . TGTGCCAGCAGCTTAGCGGGGGCGGTCACAGATACGCAGTATTTT CASSLAGAVTDTQYF
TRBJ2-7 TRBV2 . TGTGCCAGCAGTGTCGAGACAGGTTCCGAGCAGTACTTC CASSVETGSEQYF
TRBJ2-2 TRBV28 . TGTGCCAGCAGTCCCCCTAGCACCGGGGAGCTGTTTTTT CASSPPSTGELFF
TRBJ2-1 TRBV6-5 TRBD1 TGTGCCAGCAGCGCAAGGGGGCCCTACTACAATGAGCAGTTCTTC CASSARGPYYNEQFF
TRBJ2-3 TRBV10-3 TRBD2 TGTGCCATCAGTGTCAGCGGGGGTGGCAGCACAGATACGCAGTATTTT CAISVSGGGSTDTQYF
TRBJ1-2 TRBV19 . TGCGCCAGTAGTATGCAGGGATACGGCTACACCTTC CASSMQGYGYTF
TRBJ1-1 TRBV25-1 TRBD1 TGTGCCAGCAGTGGCGTGACCTCCGGGACAGGGAAGAACACTGAAGCTTTCTTT CASSGVTSGTGKNTEAFF
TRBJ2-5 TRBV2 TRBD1 TGTGCCAGCAGAGATACAGGGGGCCGAGAGACCCAGTACTTC CASRDTGGRETQYF
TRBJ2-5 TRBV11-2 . TGTGCCAGCAGCTCGGACAGACAAGAGACCCAGTACTTC CASSSDRQETQYF
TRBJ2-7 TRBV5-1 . TGCGCCAGCAGTAGCGCAGGAGAAACCTACGAGCAGTACTTC CASSSAGETYEQYF
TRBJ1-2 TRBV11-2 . TGTGCCAGCAGCTTAGCCCCTTCGACTATGCACTATGGCTACACCTTC CASSLAPSTMHYGYTF
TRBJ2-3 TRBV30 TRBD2 TGTGCCTGGAGTGTACGGTCGCTAGCGGGTAGCACAGATACGCAGTATTTT CAWSVRSLAGSTDTQYF
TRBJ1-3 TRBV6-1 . TGTGCCAGCAGTGAAGTTGCGAGGCTTGCTGGAAACACCATATATTTT CASSEVARLAGNTIYF
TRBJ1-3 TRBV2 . TGTGCCAGCAACGGGGATGCGGGAAACACCATATATTTT CASNGDAGNTIYF
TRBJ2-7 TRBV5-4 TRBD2 TGTGCCAGCAGTCTAGCGGGGGGCGCCTACGAGCAGTACTTC CASSLAGGAYEQYF
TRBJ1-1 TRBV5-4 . TGTGCCAGCAGCTTGAATAATTTGAACACTGAAGCTTTCTTT CASSLNNLNTEAFF
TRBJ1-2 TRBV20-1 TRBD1 TGCAGTGCTACAGGGGGGTATGGCTACTCCTTC CSATGGYGYSF
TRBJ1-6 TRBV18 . TGTGCCAGCTCACCACTCGATAATTCACCCCTCCACTTT CASSPLDNSPLHF
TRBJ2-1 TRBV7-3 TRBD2 TGTGCCAGCAGCTTAAAAGGGCGGGGGGCTTACAATGAGCAGTTCTTC CASSLKGRGAYNEQFF
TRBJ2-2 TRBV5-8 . TGTGCCAGCAGCTCAGGTTCGCTAAGGCTGACCGGGGAGCTGTTTTTT CASSSGSLRLTGELFF
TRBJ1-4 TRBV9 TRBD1 TGTGCCAGCAGCGTAGCTACGGGACAGGGGGGTGAAAAACTGTTTTTT CASSVATGQGGEKLFF
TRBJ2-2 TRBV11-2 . TGTGCCAGCAGCTTAACAGGATTCCTTGACACCGGGGAGCTGTTTTTT CASSLTGFLDTGELFF
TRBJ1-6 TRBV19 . TGTGCCACCACCTCCCCCGGAGGCGGCGGTAGGTCACCCCTCCACTTT CATTSPGGGGRSPLHF
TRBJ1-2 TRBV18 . TGTGCCAGCTCAACCAGCAATCGGGGTGGCGGCTACACCTTC CASSTSNRGGGYTF
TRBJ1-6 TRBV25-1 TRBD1 TGTGCCAGCAGTGCCGACAGGGTGTTTGATAATTCACCCCTCCACTTT CASSADRVFDNSPLHF
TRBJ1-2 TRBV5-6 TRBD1 TGTGCCAGCAGCTTGGGACAGGGTGTGGTATATGGCTACACCTTC CASSLGQGVVYGYTF
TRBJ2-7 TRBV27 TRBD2 TGTGCCAGCAGTTCCCGCGGGGGGTTAACCTACGAGCAGTACTTC CASSSRGGLTYEQYF
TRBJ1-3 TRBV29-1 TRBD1 TGCAGCGCCGGGACAGAGGCTGGAAACACCATATATTTT CSAGTEAGNTIYF
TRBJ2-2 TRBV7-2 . TGTGCCAGCAGCCCCAACTACCATGTCACCGGGGAGCTGTTTTTT CASSPNYHVTGELFF
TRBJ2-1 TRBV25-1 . TGTGCCAGCAGAGAGTACAATGAGCAGTTCTTC CASREYNEQFF
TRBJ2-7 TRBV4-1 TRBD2 TGCGCCAGCAGCCAAGAACTAGCGGGGCTCCTAAACTACGAGCAGTACTTC CASSQELAGLLNYEQYF